The 27 T cell receptor beta chains below come from one sample, sequenced in a study of blood T cell repertoires in COVID-19. Generated by immunoSEQ multiplex PCR, the TCRdb table keeps only in-frame clones and is missing some. Of around 130,000 clones listed, under 90% are singletons. Sequenced sample: PBMCs or T cells enriched from blood (not recorded which). The origin of the receptors is a man aged 40-50 years with acute COVID-19.

The count of this clone is one. CDR3: CASGRTGLAGSYEQYF. As DNA, the CDR3 is TGTGCCAGCGGCCGAACGGGACTAGCGGGCTCCTACGAGCAGTACTTC. The gene calls are TRBV28 and TRBJ2-7, with TRBD2 identical over 12 bases. This CDR3 comprises 16 residues. The V gene's germline CDR1 is MDHEN and CDR2 SYDVKM. Trimming removed 8 bases from V and 0 bases from J; junction bases left unmatched: 8.

The chain is built from TRBV7-9 and TRBJ2-7, with D possibly matching TRBD1 (5 bases). The CDR3 spans 14 residues. Germline V gene data show CDR1 as SEHNR and CDR2 as FQNEAQ (reference sequence). V was trimmed by 5 bases and J by 0 bases, leaving 11 bases between them. CDR3 in DNA: TGTGCCAGCAGCGTTGACAGTTTCTCCTACGAGCAGTACTTC. It translates to CASSVDSFSYEQYF.

The chain couples TRBV5-6 to TRBJ1-1, with 9 bases fitting TRBD1. CDR3 size: 19 residues. V dropped 3 bases and J dropped 2; count of bases not matched to a gene: 17. CDR1 SGHDT and CDR2 YYEEEE come from the germline V gene. The CDR3 DNA sequence: TGTGCCAGCAGCTGGGGAAATCGGGGACAGGGAGTCTCAAACACTGAAGCTTTCTTT. It translates to CASSWGNRGQGVSNTEAFF.

The gene calls are TRBV19 and TRBJ1-2; a weak D match, TRBD1 (5 bases). CDR1 and CDR2 from the germline V gene are LNHDA and SQIVND (reference sequence). The CDR3 extends over 13 amino acids. The V end was cut by 3 bases, the J end by 4 bases, with 9 bases between. CDR3 sequence reads: CASSIIGGYGYTF. CDR3 in DNA: TGTGCCAGTAGTATCATCGGGGGCTATGGCTACACCTTC. Full variable domain (remainder filled in from reference TRBV19 and TRBJ1-2): DGGITQSPKYLFRKEGQNVTLSCEQNLNHDAMYWYRQDPGQGLRLIYYSQIVNDFQKGDIAEGYSVSREKKESFPLTVTSAQKNPTAFYLCASSIIGGYGYTFGSGTRLTVV.

V usage is TRBV5-4 and J usage is TRBJ2-3, with D perhaps TRBD2 (6 bases). This CDR3 has 16 amino acids. Germline V gives CDR1 SGHNT, CDR2 YYREEE (reference sequence). Between the trimmed V and J ends, which lost 2 bases and 3 bases, there was a span of 16 bases. The CDR3: CASSLEGGAMTDTQYF. The DNA for the CDR3 is TGTGCCAGCAGCTTAGAAGGAGGGGCAATGACAGATACGCAGTATTTT.

The chain uses TRBV3-1 (or the pseudogene TRBV3-2) and TRBJ2-1; TRBD2 agrees at 7 bases. The CDR3 runs to 14 residues. Trimming at V came to 4 bases and at J to 10 bases, leaving 10 bases not matched to a gene. Germline assignment: CDR1 LGHDT and CDR2 YNNKEL (reference sequence). The CDR3 is CASSLGSRGDEQFF. As DNA, the CDR3 is TGTGCCAGCAGCCTAGGGTCTCGGGGGGACGAGCAGTTCTTC.

This clone turned up a few times. The chain combines TRBV19 with TRBJ1-6; D not certain. The CDR3 is made up of 13 amino acids. From germline, CDR1 is LNHDA and CDR2 SQIVND (reference sequence). The V end lost 5 bases, the J end lost 4 bases, and 6 bases lay between the germline ends. This CDR3 reads CASSRTYNSPLHF. CDR3 nucleotide sequence: TGTGCCAGTAGTCGGACTTATAATTCACCCCTCCACTTT.

This chain connects TRBV28 to TRBJ2-3; possibly TRBD2 for D (5 bases). The CDR3 extends over 13 amino acids. V dropped 5 bases and J dropped 4 bases, with 10 bases sitting between them. Germline V gene lookup returns CDR1 MDHEN and CDR2 SYDVKM. The CDR3: CASSPRAADTQYF. CDR3 nucleotides: TGTGCCAGCAGTCCTCGAGCGGCAGATACGCAGTATTTT.

The chain joins TRBV9 to TRBJ2-3, with 8 positions matching TRBD1. In germline, CDR1 is SGDLS, CDR2 YYNGEE. The trim removed 4 bases at V and 2 bases at J, leaving 15 bases unmatched. CDR3 length: 18 residues. CDR3: CASSRPGTGLGDTDTQYF. As DNA, the CDR3 is TGTGCCAGCAGCAGACCCGGGACAGGATTAGGAGACACAGATACGCAGTATTTT. The whole variable domain, remainder taken from reference TRBV9 and TRBJ2-3, is DSGVTQTPKHLITATGQRVTLRCSPRSGDLSVYWYQQSLDQGLQFLIQYYNGEERAKGNILERFSAQQFPDLHSELNLSSLELGDSALYFCASSRPGTGLGDTDTQYFGPGTRLTVL.

This chain uses TRBV5-1 with TRBJ2-1; 10 positions agree with TRBD1. Germline lookup yields CDR1 SGHRS and CDR2 YFSETQ. The CDR3 has 16 amino acids. V gave up 1 base and J gave up 5 bases; unmatched junction bases: 6. CDR3 DNA sequence: TGCGCCAGCAGCTTGTCGGGACAGGGGTTCCACAATGAGCAGTTCTTC. Its translation: CASSLSGQGFHNEQFF.

This clone has just one count. The chain combines TRBV7-9 with TRBJ1-4, with 9 nucleotides matching TRBD1. The CDR3 has 14 amino acids. CDR1 is SEHNR and CDR2 is FQNEAQ in the germline V gene (reference sequence). V lost 3 bases, J lost 6 bases, and 2 bases stayed unmatched. The CDR3 loop is CASSLYRGHEKLFF. The CDR3 DNA is TGTGCCAGCAGCTTGTACAGGGGGCATGAAAAACTGTTTTTT.

This clone was seen more than once but under ten times. This chain uses TRBV15 with TRBJ1-2; 9 nucleotides agree with TRBD1. V dropped 3 bases and J dropped 4; count of bases not matched to a gene: 3. Per germline, CDR1 LNHNV and CDR2 YYDKDF (reference sequence). This CDR3 is 14 amino acids long. CDR3 nucleotide sequence: TGTGCCACCAGCAGTGGACAGGGGTCCTATGGCTACACCTTC. Its translation is CATSSGQGSYGYTF.

This chain connects TRBV5-1 to TRBJ2-5; a possible D gene is TRBD1 (6 bases). Trimming took off 4 bases at V and 3 bases at J, with 10 bases between the two ends. Germline V lookup: CDR1 SGHRS, CDR2 YFSETQ. The CDR3 consists of 13 residues. CDR3 protein: CASSPRTEETQYF. In DNA, the CDR3 is TGCGCCAGCAGCCCACGGACAGAAGAGACCCAGTACTTC.

This rearrangement joins TRBV6-5 to TRBJ2-2, with 7 bases aligning to TRBD2. The length of the CDR3 is 15 residues. Germline-derived CDR1 and CDR2 are MNHEY and SVGAGI. The ends lost 6 bases at V and 1 base at J; junction bases unmatched: 5. CDR3 region: CASRRDYQNTGELFF. The CDR3 bases are TGTGCCAGCAGACGGGACTATCAGAACACCGGGGAGCTGTTTTTT.

The gene calls are TRBV4-2 and TRBJ1-3; D is perhaps TRBD1 (6 bases). Trimming pared 2 bases from V and 1 base from J, leaving 15 bases between. From germline, CDR1 is LGHNA and CDR2 YNFKEQ. This CDR3 contains 17 residues. The CDR3 spells CASSQFQGSLSGNTIYF. In DNA, the CDR3 is TGTGCCAGCAGCCAATTTCAGGGGTCTTTATCTGGAAACACCATATATTTT.

V and J are TRBV18 and TRBJ1-2; D unclear. The CDR3 loop spans 14 amino acids. V lost 3 bases and J lost 8, with 16 bases in between. Germline lookup yields CDR1 KGHSH and CDR2 LQKENI. The CDR3 spells CASSPNAAEGGYTF. For the CDR3, the DNA is TGTGCCAGCTCACCTAATGCCGCCGAGGGAGGCTACACCTTC.

V is TRBV9 and J is TRBJ1-3; TRBD1 agrees at 7 bases. The germline CDR1 and CDR2 sequences are SGDLS and YYNGEE. The CDR3 is 15 residues long. V shed 4 bases, J shed 6 bases, and the junction held 10 bases outside the gene matches. The CDR3 DNA is TGTGCCAGCAGCCCCTTAGGGGGCAGGGAAAACACCATATATTTT. Its protein is CASSPLGGRENTIYF.

Of note for this clone: Distinct nucleotide sequences in the sample also encode this CDR3. The chain uses TRBV24-1 and TRBJ2-3; TRBD1 agrees at 8 bases. The V segment lost 3 bases and the J segment 1 base; nucleotides outside the gene matches: 2. The CDR3 totals 15 residues. The germline V gene encodes CDR1 KGHDR and CDR2 SFDVKD. The CDR3 loop is CATSDPGQGTDTQYF. In DNA, the CDR3 is TGTGCCACCAGTGATCCGGGACAGGGCACAGATACGCAGTATTTT.

This clone was seen just once. This chain links TRBV6-5 with TRBJ2-7, with 11 nucleotides matching TRBD2. Unmatched junction bases numbered 7, after V lost 4 bases and J lost 5 bases. CDR1 and CDR2 from the germline V gene are MNHEY and SVGAGI. This CDR3 comprises 15 residues. CDR3 nucleotides: TGTGCCAGCAGTTCCGGGACTAGCGGAGTCGACGAGCAGTACTTC. Translating gives CASSSGTSGVDEQYF.

The chain combines TRBV5-4 with TRBJ2-2; D remains unclear. Trimming removed 2 bases at V and 1 base at J, with 9 bases between. The CDR3 has 15 amino acids. The germline V gene encodes CDR1 SGHNT and CDR2 YYREEE (reference sequence). The DNA of the CDR3 is TGTGCCAGCAGCTTAGCGCGGCTGAACACCGGGGAGCTGTTTTTT. As protein: CASSLARLNTGELFF. Full variable domain (remainder filled in from reference TRBV5-4 and TRBJ2-2): ETGVTQSPTHLIKTRGQQVTLRCSSQSGHNTVSWYQQALGQGPQFIFQYYREEENGRGNFPPRFSGLQFPNYSSELNVNALELDDSALYLCASSLARLNTGELFFGEGSRLTVL.

The V call is TRBV6-4, the J call TRBJ2-7; no clear D gene. Trimming removed 8 bases at V and 6 bases at J, with 11 bases between. In germline, CDR1 is MRHNA, CDR2 SNTAGT. The CDR3 is 11 residues long. The DNA of the CDR3 is TGTGCCAGCCATTATGGCTGCGAGCAGTACTTC. Its protein is CASHYGCEQYF.

This chain uses TRBV19 with TRBJ2-7; 8 bases map to TRBD1. This CDR3 has 14 amino acids. The germline V gene has CDR1 LNHDA and CDR2 SQIVND (reference sequence). With V trimmed by 1 base and J by 6 bases, 5 bases remained unmatched. CDR3 sequence: CASSIAQGATEQYF. The CDR3 DNA reads TGTGCCAGTAGTATAGCTCAGGGGGCCACCGAGCAGTACTTC.

This clone was seen more than once but under ten times. The chain has TRBV2 and TRBJ2-7; TRBD1 is a possible D gene (5 bases). The germline V gene encodes CDR1 SNHLY and CDR2 FYNNEI. The germline V and J ends were trimmed by 7 bases and 4 bases, with 8 bases remaining between them. The CDR3 has 11 residues. The CDR3 DNA reads TGTGCCAGCACCGGACATTACGAGCAGTACTTC. Residues: CASTGHYEQYF.

The chain joins TRBV15 to TRBJ1-6; D uncertain. Germline lookup yields CDR1 LNHNV and CDR2 YYDKDF (reference sequence). Trimming removed 0 bases from V and 7 bases from J, with 10 bases in between. The CDR3 length is 15 residues. The CDR3 DNA sequence: TGTGCCACCAGCAGAGATCGGAGGCAGAATTCACCCCTCCACTTT. It encodes CATSRDRRQNSPLHF.

The chain has TRBV24-1 and TRBJ2-3; D unclear. The ends were cut back, 4 bases at V and 1 base at J, with 8 bases in the middle. The CDR3 is 14 amino acids. CDR1 and CDR2 (germline): KGHDR, SFDVKD. CDR3 protein: CATSDPHGTDTQYF. The CDR3 coding sequence is TGTGCCACCAGTGACCCCCATGGCACAGATACGCAGTATTTT.

The chain has TRBV1 and TRBJ2-1; the table's D call, TRBD2, has no DNA check behind it. TRBV1 is deemed a pseudogene. This CDR3 contains 16 residues. The CDR3 coding sequence is TGCACCAGCAGCCAGTCTAGCGGGAGAACCTACAATGAGCAGTTCTTC. Its protein product is CTSSQSSGRTYNEQFF.

This chain joins TRBV7-2 and TRBJ2-5; 7 nucleotides match TRBD2. Trimming removed 2 bases from V and 5 bases from J; junction bases left unmatched: 5. CDR3 size: 14 residues. The germline CDR1 and CDR2 sequences are SGHTA and FQGNSA. Here the CDR3 reads CASSLNGGRETQYF. The CDR3 region has the DNA TGTGCCAGCAGCTTAAACGGGGGGAGGGAGACCCAGTACTTC.